Listed below are T cell receptor beta chains from one sample, sequenced in a study of blood T cell repertoires in COVID-19. Measured with immunoSEQ multiplex PCR; TCRdb has only the in-frame clones, and not every one. The profile shows hundreds of thousands of clones, around 85% of them singletons. The sample was peripheral blood. The receptors stem from a young woman with acute or convalescent COVID-19. CDR3s include the opening cysteine and the closing phenylalanine or tryptophan. Fields, in order: clone size, V gene, J gene, CDR3 protein. Clone size is stated in some rows and not others, as once, few, many or a class when expanded.

clone_size: .
v_call: TRBV28
j_call: TRBJ2-7
cdr3_aa: CASSTRDSSYEQYF

clone_size: .
v_call: TRBV9
j_call: TRBJ1-4
cdr3_aa: CASGRGRRYEKLFF

clone_size: .
v_call: TRBV6-5
j_call: TRBJ2-1
cdr3_aa: CASSPGGEQFF

clone_size: .
v_call: TRBV6-5
j_call: TRBJ2-1
cdr3_aa: CASSPGTGDDEQFF

clone_size: .
v_call: TRBV19
j_call: TRBJ2-7
cdr3_aa: CASSRGQQQYF

clone_size: .
v_call: TRBV19
j_call: TRBJ1-3
cdr3_aa: CASSMDGDLAEGNTIYF

clone_size: .
v_call: TRBV30
j_call: TRBJ1-5
cdr3_aa: CAWSVGQGAPQPQHF

clone_size: .
v_call: TRBV24-1
j_call: TRBJ1-1
cdr3_aa: CATSDPMTTKAFF

clone_size: .
v_call: TRBV6-1
j_call: TRBJ1-3
cdr3_aa: CASSDRAGNSGNTIYF

clone_size: .
v_call: TRBV5-4
j_call: TRBJ1-1
cdr3_aa: CASSSINLNTEAFF

clone_size: once
v_call: TRBV12-3/TRBV12-4
j_call: TRBJ1-6
cdr3_aa: CASSLTSQGPLHF

clone_size: .
v_call: TRBV3-1/TRBV3-2
j_call: TRBJ1-1
cdr3_aa: CASSQFSRAQGAFF

clone_size: .
v_call: TRBV6-6
j_call: TRBJ1-5
cdr3_aa: CASRETGLRFNQPQHF

clone_size: .
v_call: TRBV4-2
j_call: TRBJ1-2
cdr3_aa: CASSQRGGPDGYTF

clone_size: once
v_call: TRBV19
j_call: TRBJ1-1
cdr3_aa: CASSIDPITEAFF

clone_size: .
v_call: TRBV11-2
j_call: TRBJ1-6
cdr3_aa: CASSPYREIDSPLHF

clone_size: .
v_call: TRBV24-1
j_call: TRBJ1-5
cdr3_aa: CATWRKMTTASNQPQHF

clone_size: once
v_call: TRBV4-1
j_call: TRBJ1-5
cdr3_aa: CASSQDRGAGQPQHF

clone_size: .
v_call: TRBV27
j_call: TRBJ1-2
cdr3_aa: CASSRTGAYGYTF

clone_size: .
v_call: TRBV30
j_call: TRBJ1-5
cdr3_aa: CAWSVNTGGQPQHF

clone_size: .
v_call: TRBV12-3/TRBV12-4
j_call: TRBJ1-2
cdr3_aa: CASSLQGNYGYTF

clone_size: .
v_call: TRBV7-7
j_call: TRBJ1-2
cdr3_aa: CASSPGGVYGYTF

clone_size: .
v_call: TRBV5-6
j_call: TRBJ1-6
cdr3_aa: CASSGDRNSPLHF

clone_size: .
v_call: TRBV28
j_call: TRBJ1-1
cdr3_aa: CATKIAEFLVTEAFF

clone_size: .
v_call: TRBV6-5
j_call: TRBJ1-1
cdr3_aa: CASGNRGLTEAFF

clone_size: .
v_call: TRBV3-1/TRBV3-2
j_call: TRBJ2-7
cdr3_aa: CASSQGQGFSYEQYF

clone_size: few
v_call: TRBV2
j_call: TRBJ2-7
cdr3_aa: CASSIKYEQYF

clone_size: .
v_call: TRBV6-1
j_call: TRBJ2-2
cdr3_aa: CASSEWTSGSNTGELFF

clone_size: .
v_call: TRBV21-1
j_call: TRBJ2-6
cdr3_aa: CASSHRAGANVLTF

clone_size: once
v_call: TRBV7-9
j_call: TRBJ2-3
cdr3_aa: CASSWEVRSTDTQYF

clone_size: .
v_call: TRBV6-5
j_call: TRBJ1-1
cdr3_aa: CASREGQVNTEAFF

clone_size: .
v_call: TRBV11-2
j_call: TRBJ2-3
cdr3_aa: CASSSTAGVGAHTQYF

clone_size: .
v_call: TRBV30
j_call: TRBJ1-5
cdr3_aa: CAWSDTSNQPQHF

clone_size: .
v_call: TRBV13
j_call: TRBJ2-1
cdr3_aa: CASSLGLAIPEQFF

clone_size: .
v_call: TRBV28
j_call: TRBJ1-5
cdr3_aa: CASSPLRLLNQPQHF

clone_size: once
v_call: TRBV6-5
j_call: TRBJ2-6
cdr3_aa: CASSTSRGANVLTF

clone_size: .
v_call: TRBV28
j_call: TRBJ1-2
cdr3_aa: CASRQQLNYGYTF

clone_size: .
v_call: TRBV6-5
j_call: TRBJ1-3
cdr3_aa: CASRGARTIYF

clone_size: .
v_call: TRBV10-3
j_call: TRBJ1-1
cdr3_aa: CAISESGEVNTEAFF

clone_size: .
v_call: TRBV25-1
j_call: TRBJ1-2
cdr3_aa: CASSAPGQGSGYTF

clone_size: once
v_call: TRBV28
j_call: TRBJ2-7
cdr3_aa: CASSLGAVSAQYF

clone_size: .
v_call: TRBV5-1
j_call: TRBJ1-2
cdr3_aa: CASSPGQGYYGYTF

clone_size: .
v_call: TRBV24-1
j_call: TRBJ2-2
cdr3_aa: CATSDLQGAPGELFF

clone_size: .
v_call: TRBV27
j_call: TRBJ2-3
cdr3_aa: CASKRGGPDTQYF

clone_size: .
v_call: TRBV28
j_call: TRBJ1-2
cdr3_aa: CASTTRDSYGYTF

clone_size: .
v_call: TRBV4-1
j_call: TRBJ2-2
cdr3_aa: CASSPGTGRTGELFF

clone_size: .
v_call: TRBV20-1
j_call: TRBJ2-5
cdr3_aa: CSASAVGETQYF

clone_size: .
v_call: TRBV20-1
j_call: TRBJ2-7
cdr3_aa: CSASGGEWQYF

clone_size: .
v_call: TRBV9
j_call: TRBJ2-4
cdr3_aa: CASSVEPQGAKNIQYF

clone_size: .
v_call: TRBV5-1
j_call: TRBJ2-1
cdr3_aa: CASSLISSGSSNEQFF

clone_size: .
v_call: TRBV5-4
j_call: TRBJ1-1
cdr3_aa: CASSSPREGWNTEAFF

clone_size: once
v_call: TRBV10-3
j_call: TRBJ2-5
cdr3_aa: CAIASREREETQYF

clone_size: .
v_call: TRBV24-1
j_call: TRBJ2-2
cdr3_aa: CATSDLDRGPTGELFF

clone_size: .
v_call: TRBV7-3
j_call: TRBJ1-2
cdr3_aa: CASSLTSGTGEVNGYTF

clone_size: .
v_call: TRBV5-1
j_call: TRBJ1-2
cdr3_aa: CASSPMGSRANYGYTF